The TCR beta chain described here comes from a study of blood T cell repertoires in COVID-19. Study-level information: T cells, B-cell-depleted T cells, or PBMCs provided the cDNA or gDNA that served as material.

This clone was picked up a small number of times. From germline, CDR1 is LNHDA and CDR2 SQIVND (reference sequence). V lost 7 bases and J 7 bases, leaving 22 bases between the germline ends. This CDR3 spans 16 amino acids. Profiling relied on immunoSEQ multiplex PCR, and the TCRdb table lists in-frame clones only, not all of them. There are around 70,000 clones in the sample; about 69% occur only once, and around 21% lies in the top ten. This sequence originates from a man between 65 and 85 years old with acute or convalescent COVID-19. The chain couples TRBV19 to TRBJ2-2; maybe TRBD2 (6 bases). What was sequenced was peripheral blood. This chain's CDR3 is CASTSGGNPRYGELFF. The DNA of the CDR3 is TGTGCCAGTACCTCTGGGGGGAACCCGCGGTACGGGGAGCTGTTTTTT.